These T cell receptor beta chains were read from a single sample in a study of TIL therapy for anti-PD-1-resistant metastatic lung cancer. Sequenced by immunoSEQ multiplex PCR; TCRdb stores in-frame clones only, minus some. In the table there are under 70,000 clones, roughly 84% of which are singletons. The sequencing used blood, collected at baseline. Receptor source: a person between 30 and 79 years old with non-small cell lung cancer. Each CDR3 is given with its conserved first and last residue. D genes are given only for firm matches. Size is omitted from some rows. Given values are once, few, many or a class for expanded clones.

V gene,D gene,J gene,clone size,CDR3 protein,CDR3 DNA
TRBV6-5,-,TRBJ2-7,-,CASKSLGGGEQYF,TGTGCCAGCAAGTCATTAGGGGGAGGCGAGCAGTACTTC
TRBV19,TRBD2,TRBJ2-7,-,CASSVRTSGSSYEQYF,TGTGCCAGTAGTGTCCGAACTAGCGGGAGCTCCTACGAGCAGTACTTC
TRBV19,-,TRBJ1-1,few,CASSIERGNTEAFF,TGTGCCAGTAGTATAGAGCGGGGAAACACTGAAGCTTTCTTT
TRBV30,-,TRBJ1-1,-,CAWRFPMNTEAFF,TGTGCCTGGAGGTTCCCCATGAACACTGAAGCTTTCTTT
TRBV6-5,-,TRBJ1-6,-,CATRRGGKDSPLHF,TGTGCCACCCGGAGGGGGGGAAAGGATTCACCCCTCCACTTT
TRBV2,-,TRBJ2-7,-,CASSLGTSPAEQYF,TGTGCCAGCAGTCTTGGGACTTCGCCTGCCGAGCAGTACTTC
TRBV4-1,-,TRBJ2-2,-,CASSQEEGRTGELFF,TGCGCCAGCAGCCAAGAGGAGGGTCGCACCGGGGAGCTGTTTTTT
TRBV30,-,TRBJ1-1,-,CAWSVLGSLNTEAFF,TGTGCCTGGAGTGTACTGGGCAGCCTGAACACTGAAGCTTTCTTT
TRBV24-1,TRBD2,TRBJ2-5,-,CATSDPGTSGAQETQYF,TGTGCCACCAGTGATCCCGGGACTAGCGGGGCTCAAGAGACCCAGTACTTC
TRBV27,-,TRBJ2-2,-,CASSPYSGTGELFF,TGTGCCAGCAGCCCCTATTCGGGGACCGGGGAGCTGTTTTTT
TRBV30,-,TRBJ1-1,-,CALNPQAHEAFF,TGTGCCCTGAACCCGCAGGCCCATGAAGCTTTCTTT
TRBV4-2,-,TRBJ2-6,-,CASSQVGTGANVLTF,TGTGCCAGCAGCCAAGTAGGGACTGGGGCCAACGTCCTGACTTTC
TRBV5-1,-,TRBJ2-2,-,CASSLDPGSTGELFF,TGCGCCAGCAGCTTGGATCCGGGGAGCACCGGGGAGCTGTTTTTT
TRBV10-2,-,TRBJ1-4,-,CASSDGPGGDEKLFF,TGCGCCAGCAGTGATGGACCGGGGGGGGATGAAAAACTGTTTTTT
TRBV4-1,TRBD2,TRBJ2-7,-,CASSQVASGGAEQYF,TGCGCCAGCAGCCAAGTGGCTAGCGGGGGGGCCGAGCAGTACTTC
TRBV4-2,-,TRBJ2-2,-,CASSQDHSRGNTGELFF,TGTGCCAGCAGCCAAGATCATTCCAGGGGGAACACCGGGGAGCTGTTTTTT
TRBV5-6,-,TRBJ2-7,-,CASSKPRHEQYF,TGTGCCAGCAGCAAACCCAGACACGAGCAGTACTTC
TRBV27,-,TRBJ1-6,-,CASSLSVPLGGYSPLHF,TGTGCCAGCAGTTTATCTGTGCCCCTCGGAGGGTATTCACCCCTCCACTTT
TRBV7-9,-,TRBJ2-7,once,CASSLEGLSSYEQYF,TGTGCCAGCAGCTTAGAGGGCCTCAGCTCCTACGAGCAGTACTTC
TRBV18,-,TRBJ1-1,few,CASSPPNGQLLNTEAFF,TGTGCCAGCTCACCACCCAACGGACAGTTGCTAAACACTGAAGCTTTCTTT
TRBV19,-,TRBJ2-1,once,CASSIWNEQFF,TGTGCCAGTAGTATTTGGAATGAGCAGTTCTTC
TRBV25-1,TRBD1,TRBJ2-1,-,CASSATNRDRGYNEQFF,TGTGCCAGCAGTGCCACTAACCGAGACAGGGGGTACAATGAGCAGTTCTTC
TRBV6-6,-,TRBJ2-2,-,CASRPGGTPPGELFF,TGTGCCAGCAGGCCCGGCGGGACCCCCCCCGGGGAGCTGTTTTTT
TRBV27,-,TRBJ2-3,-,CASSQTLGVSTDTQYF,TGTGCCAGCAGTCAAACTCTGGGGGTATCCACAGATACGCAGTATTTT
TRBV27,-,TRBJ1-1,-,CASSSMGGRAIEAFF,TGTGCCAGCAGTTCAATGGGCGGGCGGGCGATTGAAGCTTTCTTT
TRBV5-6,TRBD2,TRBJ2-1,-,CASSPNRLAGGLSYNEQFF,TGTGCCAGCAGCCCCAACCGACTAGCGGGGGGCTTATCTTACAATGAGCAGTTCTTC
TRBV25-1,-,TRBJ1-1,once,CASSELQAGYGEAFF,TGTGCCAGCAGTGAATTGCAGGCGGGATATGGAGAAGCTTTCTTT
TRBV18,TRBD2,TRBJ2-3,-,CASSPPSGGATVWFTDTQYF,TGTGCCAGCTCACCACCTAGCGGGGGGGCGACGGTCTGGTTCACAGATACGCAGTATTTT
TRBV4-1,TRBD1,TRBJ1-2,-,CASSQDQGTGVIRNYGYTF,TGCGCCAGCAGCCAAGATCAGGGGACAGGGGTTATTCGTAACTATGGCTACACCTTC
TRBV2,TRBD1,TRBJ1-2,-,CASSGTGLSYGYTF,TGTGCCAGCAGCGGGACAGGACTAAGCTATGGCTACACCTTC
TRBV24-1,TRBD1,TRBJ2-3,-,CATSGPGTGIPDTQYF,TGTGCCACCAGTGGTCCCGGGACAGGGATCCCAGATACGCAGTATTTT
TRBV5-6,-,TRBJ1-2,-,CASSPLGGWDYGYTF,TGTGCCAGCAGCCCTCTGGGGGGGTGGGACTATGGCTACACCTTC
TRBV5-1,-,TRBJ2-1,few,CASSRSNSYNEQFF,TGCGCCAGCAGCCGGAGCAACTCCTACAATGAGCAGTTCTTC
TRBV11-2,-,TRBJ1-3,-,CASSPQGETVRNTIYF,TGTGCCAGCAGCCCCCAGGGCGAGACCGTTCGAAACACCATATATTTT
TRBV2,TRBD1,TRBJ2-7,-,CASSVVGQGNYEQYF,TGTGCCAGCAGTGTAGTTGGACAGGGCAACTACGAGCAGTACTTC
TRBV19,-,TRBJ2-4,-,CASSIDQGVGKNIQYF,TGTGCCAGTAGTATAGACCAGGGAGTAGGCAAAAACATTCAGTACTTC
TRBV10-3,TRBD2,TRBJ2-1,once,CAISSGLEDEQFF,TGTGCCATCAGTTCGGGACTAGAGGATGAGCAGTTCTTC